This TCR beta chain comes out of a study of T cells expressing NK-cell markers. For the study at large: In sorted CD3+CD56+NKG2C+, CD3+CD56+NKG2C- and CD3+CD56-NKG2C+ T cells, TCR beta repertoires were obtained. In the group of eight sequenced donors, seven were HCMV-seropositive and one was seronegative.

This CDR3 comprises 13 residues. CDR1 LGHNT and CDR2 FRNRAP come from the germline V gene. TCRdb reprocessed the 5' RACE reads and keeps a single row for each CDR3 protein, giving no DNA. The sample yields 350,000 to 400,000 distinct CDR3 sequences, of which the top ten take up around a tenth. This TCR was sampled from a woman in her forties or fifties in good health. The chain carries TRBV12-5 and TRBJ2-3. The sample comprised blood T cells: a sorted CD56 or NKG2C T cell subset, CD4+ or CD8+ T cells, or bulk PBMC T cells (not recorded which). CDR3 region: CASGLSSGSTQYF.